Presented here are 17 T cell receptor beta chains from one specimen sequenced in a study of T cell repertoires in cytomegalovirus infection. A single record per CDR3 protein comes from TCRdb applying MiXCR to the reads. The table has more than 500,000 distinct CDR3 sequences, about 15% seen once. The sample was CD8+ T cells from PBMCs. The receptors originated from a human donor in good health (CMV status not recorded). Some clones in this sample may be carry-over from other donors' samples.

This clonotype has at least ten counts. V and J are TRBV6-5 and TRBJ2-1; 11 bases match TRBD2. Unmatched junction bases numbered 5, after V lost 2 bases and J lost 2 bases. The CDR3 sequence is 17 residues long. Germline CDR1 reads MNHEY; CDR2 reads SVGAGI. The CDR3 DNA sequence: TGTGCCAGCAGTTACACTGGGACTAGCGGAACCTACAATGAGCAGTTCTTC. Protein product: CASSYTGTSGTYNEQFF.

This clonotype appeared a few times. One end of the junction does not line up with germline, which may come from a read error. This chain connects TRBV6-5 to TRBJ2-7, with 13 bases fitting TRBD2. The V gene's germline CDR1 is MNHEY and CDR2 SVGAGI. The CDR3 is made up of 13 amino acids. The DNA of the CDR3 is TGTGCCAGCAGTCCGGGACTAGCGGGACCACCGGACTTC. It yields the protein CASSPGLAGPPDF.

As regards this clonotype: Because it lacks the conserved phenylalanine or tryptophan at the end, this CDR3 is likely a read error. The chain combines TRBV7-4 with TRBJ2-1, with D hard to call. The CDR3 contains 12 residues. V lost 5 bases to trimming and J lost 10 bases, with 12 bases between them. The germline V gene has CDR1 SGHVT and CDR2 SQSDAQ. The chain's CDR3 is CASSPPEVEQFL. Here the CDR3 DNA reads TGTGCCAGCAGCCCACCAGAGGTAGAGCAGTTCTTA.

This chain uses TRBV9 with TRBJ1-2; possibly TRBD1 for D (6 bases). V gave up 4 bases and J gave up 3 bases, with 13 bases separating them. Germline CDR1 and CDR2: SGDLS and YYNGEE. This CDR3 has 14 residues. CDR3 region: CASSKNREHYGYTF. The CDR3 DNA follows: TGTGCCAGCAGCAAAAACAGGGAACACTATGGCTACACCTTC.

The rearrangement uses TRBV10-2 and TRBJ1-6; D may be TRBD1 (5 bases). Per germline, CDR1 WSHSY and CDR2 SAAADI. Trimming stripped 8 bases from V and 8 bases from J, with 10 bases between. This CDR3 has 12 residues. The CDR3 sequence is CASGTGDSPLHF. CDR3 in DNA: TGCGCCAGCGGGACGGGAGATTCACCCCTCCACTTT.

This clonotype was observed at least ten times. This chain uses TRBV7-9 with TRBJ1-2; D is uncertain. The CDR3 extends over 15 amino acids. Germline V gene sequence: CDR1 SEHNR, CDR2 FQNEAQ (reference sequence). Between the trimmed V and J ends, which lost 5 bases and 5 bases, there was a span of 18 bases. CDR3 bases: TGTGCCAGCAGCGCCCCTTCGGGTCTGGGATATGGCTACACCTTC. This encodes CASSAPSGLGYGYTF.

In this sample, this clonotype turned up many times. The chain has TRBV11-3 and TRBJ2-5; D is unresolved. The CDR3 runs 13 residues. The germline gives CDR1 SGHNT, CDR2 YENEEA. Trimming removed 5 bases at V and 9 bases at J, with 16 bases between. For the CDR3, the DNA is TGTGCCAGCAGCGAGACCTCCGGCTTTCCCCAGTACTTC. This translates into CASSETSGFPQYF.

The chain couples TRBV4-1 to TRBJ2-1; D gene ambiguous. The germline V and J ends were trimmed by 4 bases and 0 bases, with 13 bases remaining between them. The CDR3 covers 16 residues. CDR1 and CDR2 from the germline V gene are MGHRA and YSYEKL. The CDR3 coding sequence is TGCGCCAGCAGCCTGCTCGACATAACCTCCTACAATGAGCAGTTCTTC. It codes for CASSLLDITSYNEQFF.

This clonotype came up many times. The chain uses TRBV12-3 or TRBV12-4 and TRBJ2-1; D perhaps matches TRBD2 (6 bases). This CDR3 is built from 16 residues. V lost 4 bases and J 7 bases, leaving 20 bases between the germline ends. The CDR3 DNA is TGTGCCAGCAGTTCGGCAATCGGCGGGGAGAGGAATGAGCAGTTCTTC. This encodes CASSSAIGGERNEQFF.

This clonotype was picked up a small number of times. The gene calls are TRBV9 and TRBJ2-3; 8 nucleotides align to TRBD2. Looked up from germline, CDR1 is SGDLS and CDR2 is YYNGEE. The CDR3 sequence is 17 residues long. The V segment lost 0 bases and the J segment 1 base; nucleotides outside the gene matches: 7. The DNA for the CDR3 is TGTGCCAGCAGCGTAGCGGGGGGAGCGGGGGGCACAGATACGCAGTATTTT. Encoded protein: CASSVAGGAGGTDTQYF.

The V and J genes are TRBV24-1 and TRBJ1-4, with a weak D call TRBD1 (5 bases). The V end was cut by 1 base, the J end by 10 bases, with 6 bases between. The CDR3 extends over 12 amino acids. Per germline, CDR1 KGHDR and CDR2 SFDVKD. The CDR3 protein is CATSDLRGKLFF. CDR3 DNA: TGTGCCACCAGTGATTTAAGGGGAAAACTGTTTTTT.

This clonotype was recorded at least ten times. The V and J genes are TRBV7-6 and TRBJ1-6; D call uncertain. In germline, CDR1 is SGHVS, CDR2 FNYEAQ. There are 15 residues in the CDR3. Deletions cut 4 bases from V and 7 bases from J, with 14 bases between. CDR3 sequence: CASSSPGALNSPLHF. In DNA, the CDR3 is TGTGCCAGCAGCTCACCGGGAGCCCTCAATTCACCCCTCCACTTT.

There are a few counts of this clonotype. The CDR3 DNA reads TGTGCCAGTACCCTCAGGGGCACTGAAGCTTTCTTT. This encodes CASTLRGTEAFF. The chain recombines TRBV19 with TRBJ1-1; TRBD1 might be the D (6 bases). Trimming took 7 bases from V and 4 from J, leaving 10 bases between them. Germline CDR1 LNHDA, CDR2 SQIVND (reference sequence). The CDR3 has 12 amino acids.

The chain links TRBV4-1 to TRBJ2-7, with 11 positions matching TRBD2. V gave up 0 bases and J gave up 4 bases; unmatched junction bases: 11. Looked up from germline, CDR1 is MGHRA and CDR2 is YSYEKL. The CDR3 is 18 amino acids. CDR3 sequence: CASSQDGALAGDSYEQYF. The DNA for the CDR3 is TGCGCCAGCAGCCAAGACGGGGCACTAGCGGGGGACTCATACGAGCAGTACTTC.

The chain employs TRBV18 and TRBJ2-1; D is possibly TRBD1 (6 bases). Trimming cost V 3 bases and J 0 bases, with 15 bases left between them. The CDR3 is 17 residues long. Germline assignment: CDR1 KGHSH and CDR2 LQKENI. The CDR3 reads CASSPTGLYGSYNEQFF. DNA of the CDR3: TGTGCCAGCTCACCTACAGGGCTATACGGCTCCTACAATGAGCAGTTCTTC.

In its sample, this clonotype was seen many times. The V gene is TRBV11-1, the J gene TRBJ1-1; D might be TRBD1 (6 bases). This CDR3 has 16 amino acids. Trimming removed 5 bases at V and 5 bases at J, with 21 bases between. Germline V gene sequence: CDR1 SGHAT, CDR2 FQDESV (reference sequence). CDR3 sequence reads: CASSPTEEGVNTEAFF. The CDR3 DNA is TGTGCCAGCAGCCCTACCGAGGAGGGGGTAAATACTGAAGCTTTCTTT.

As to this clonotype: This clone may be a read error of a much larger clone one base away. This chain uses TRBV7-3 with TRBJ2-2; the D gene is possibly TRBD2 (7 bases). This CDR3 is built from 17 residues. From germline, CDR1 is SGHTA and CDR2 FQGTGA. The CDR3 reads CASSLTGGGRHTGVLFF. The DNA for the CDR3 is TGTGCCAGCAGCTTAACGGGGGGGGGGCGCCACACCGGGGTGCTGTTTTTT.